This T cell receptor (beta chain) was profiled in a study of early T cells in non-severe SARS-CoV-2 infection. Looking at the study overall: Chains were unpaired, as sequencing was done on bulk RNA from unsorted whole blood.

Trimming pared 5 bases from V and 0 bases from J, leaving 10 bases between. This CDR3 comprises 14 residues. Germline CDR1 and CDR2: MDHEN and SYDVKM. Researchers tagged individual cDNA molecules with unique molecular identifiers. TCRdb ran MiXCR on the 5' RACE reads and lists one entry per CDR3 protein. The data show about 53,000 distinct CDR3 sequences, about 12% seen once. This clonotype showed up just a few times. The antigen remains unidentified. General study findings and limits: VDJdb matching favored anti-spike CD8 responses, missing private and CD4 specificities.

The sequencing used whole blood, collected at baseline. This chain joins TRBV28 and TRBJ1-1; D is undetermined. This clonotype originated in an adult who was a healthcare worker with PCR-confirmed SARS-CoV-2 infection or an uninfected control (not recorded which). CDR3 in amino acids: CASSLYDMNTEAFF. In DNA, the CDR3 is TGTGCCAGCAGTCTCTACGATATGAACACTGAAGCTTTCTTT.